The T cell receptor (beta chain) described here comes from a study of blood T cells in healthy people across ages. Study context: Through template switching, about one barcoded beta molecule was captured per two T cells, as measured in model experiments.

General study results and limits: It was not possible, with unsorted PBMCs, to conclusively compare naive and antigen-experienced cells.

Next came a second PCR, run for about 7 to 12 cycles, which used a sample-barcoded 5' primer along with a J-beta primer mix. Every sample gave at least 2.5 million paired-end reads containing CDR3. TCRdb called the 5' RACE reads again in MiXCR, with one record for every CDR3 protein. The data contain fewer than 2,000,000 distinct CDR3 sequences, about two fifths of them seen just once; the ten biggest clones take up under 30%. The CDR3 loop spans 14 amino acids. V gave up 2 bases and J gave up 2 bases, with 9 bases separating them. CDR1 is MNHEY, CDR2 SVGEGT, per germline. In regard to this clonotype: Antigen specificity is unknown.

The chain couples TRBV6-2 or TRBV6-3 to TRBJ2-5; D unclear. The sample was blood. This receptor was identified in a human donor in good health. Here the CDR3 reads CASSYQSVQETQYF. CDR3 coding DNA: TGTGCCAGCAGTTACCAATCCGTTCAAGAGACCCAGTACTTC.